This T cell receptor (beta chain) was obtained from a study of early T cells in non-severe SARS-CoV-2 infection. Overall study context: Sequenced material consisted of bulk RNA (from unsorted whole blood), and chains were unpaired. Whole-study results and caveats: VDJdb matching, biased toward anti-spike CD8 responses, missed private and CD4 specificities.

The library protocol tagged individual cDNA molecules with unique molecular identifiers. Each CDR3 protein gets one entry after TCRdb re-called the 5' RACE reads with MiXCR. The sample includes about 28,000 distinct CDR3 sequences, approximately 6.4% seen only once; the top ten take approximately 35%. Ten or more counts support this clonotype. Its antigen is unidentified. Germline lookup yields CDR1 SGHTA and CDR2 FQGNSA. CDR3 length: 13 residues. V lost 5 bases and J lost 9, with 16 bases in between. This TCR was recovered from an adult who was a healthcare worker with PCR-confirmed SARS-CoV-2 infection or an uninfected control (not recorded which). The source was whole blood, collected at baseline. The rearrangement uses TRBV7-2 and TRBJ1-1; possibly TRBD1 for D (6 bases). CDR3: CASSLSGGGQAFF. As DNA, the CDR3 is TGTGCCAGCAGCCTCTCCGGGGGGGGCCAAGCTTTCTTT.